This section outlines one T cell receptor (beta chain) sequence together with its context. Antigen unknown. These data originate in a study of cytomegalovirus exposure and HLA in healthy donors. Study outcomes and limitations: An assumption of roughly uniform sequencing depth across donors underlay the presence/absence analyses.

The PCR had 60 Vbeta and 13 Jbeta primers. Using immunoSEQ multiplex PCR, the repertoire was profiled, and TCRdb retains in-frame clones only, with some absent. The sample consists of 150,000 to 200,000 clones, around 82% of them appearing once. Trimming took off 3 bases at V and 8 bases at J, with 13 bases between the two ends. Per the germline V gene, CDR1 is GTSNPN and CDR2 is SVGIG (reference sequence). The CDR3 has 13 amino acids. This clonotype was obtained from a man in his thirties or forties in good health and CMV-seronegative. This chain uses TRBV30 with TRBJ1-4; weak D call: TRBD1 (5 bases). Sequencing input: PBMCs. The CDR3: CAWRGPGREKLFF. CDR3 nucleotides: TGTGCCTGGAGGGGACCCGGGAGAGAAAAACTGTTTTTT.